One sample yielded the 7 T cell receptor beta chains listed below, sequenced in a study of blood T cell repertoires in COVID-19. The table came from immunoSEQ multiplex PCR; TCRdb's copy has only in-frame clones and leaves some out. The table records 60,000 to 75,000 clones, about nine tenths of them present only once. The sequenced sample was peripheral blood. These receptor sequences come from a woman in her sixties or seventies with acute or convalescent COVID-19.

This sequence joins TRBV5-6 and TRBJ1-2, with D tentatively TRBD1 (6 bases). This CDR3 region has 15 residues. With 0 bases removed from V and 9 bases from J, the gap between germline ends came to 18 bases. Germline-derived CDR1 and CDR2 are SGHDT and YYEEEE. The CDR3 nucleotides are TGTGCCAGCAGCTTGGAACAGGGAATAAGTCGTAGCTACACCTTC. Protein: CASSLEQGISRSYTF.

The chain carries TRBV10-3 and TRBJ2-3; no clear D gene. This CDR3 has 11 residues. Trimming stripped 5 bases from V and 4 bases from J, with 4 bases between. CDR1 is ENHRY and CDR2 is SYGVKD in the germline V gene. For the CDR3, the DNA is TGTGCCATCAGTCCAGCAGATACGCAGTATTTT. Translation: CAISPADTQYF.

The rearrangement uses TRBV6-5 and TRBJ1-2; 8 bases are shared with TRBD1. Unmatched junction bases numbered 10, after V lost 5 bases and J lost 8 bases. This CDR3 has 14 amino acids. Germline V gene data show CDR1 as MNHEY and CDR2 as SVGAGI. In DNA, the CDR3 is TGTGCCAGCAGTCTGGACAGGGCAACTCGAGGCTACACCTTC. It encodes CASSLDRATRGYTF.

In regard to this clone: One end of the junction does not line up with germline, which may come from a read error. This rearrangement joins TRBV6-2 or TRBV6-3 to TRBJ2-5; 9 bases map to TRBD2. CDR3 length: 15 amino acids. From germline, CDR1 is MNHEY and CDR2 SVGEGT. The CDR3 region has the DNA TGTGCCAGCAGCTACTCCGGGACTAGCTGGGAGACCCAGTACTTC. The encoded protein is CASSYSGTSWETQYF.

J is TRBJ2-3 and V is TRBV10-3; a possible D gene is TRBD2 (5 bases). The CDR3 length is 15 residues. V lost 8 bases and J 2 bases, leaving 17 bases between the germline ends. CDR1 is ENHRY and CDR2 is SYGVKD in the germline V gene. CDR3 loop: CAIGLRAGSTDTQYF. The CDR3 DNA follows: TGTGCCATCGGGTTGAGGGCGGGCTCCACAGATACGCAGTATTTT.

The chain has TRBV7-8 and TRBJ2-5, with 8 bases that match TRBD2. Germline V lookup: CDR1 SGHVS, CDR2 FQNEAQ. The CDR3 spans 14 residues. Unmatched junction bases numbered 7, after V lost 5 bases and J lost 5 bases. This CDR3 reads CASSPTGTRETQYF. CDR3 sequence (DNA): TGTGCCAGCAGCCCCACCGGGACTAGGGAGACCCAGTACTTC.

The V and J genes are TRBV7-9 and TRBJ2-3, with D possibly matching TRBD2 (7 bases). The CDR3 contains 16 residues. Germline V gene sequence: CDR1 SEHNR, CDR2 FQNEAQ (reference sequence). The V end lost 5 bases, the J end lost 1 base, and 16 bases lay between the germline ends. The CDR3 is CASSLQGGGGTDTQYF. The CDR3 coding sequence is TGTGCCAGCAGCCTCCAAGGGGGGGGAGGCACAGATACGCAGTATTTT. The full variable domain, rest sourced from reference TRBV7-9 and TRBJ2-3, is DTGVSQNPRHKITKRGQNVTFRCDPISEHNRLYWYRQTLGQGPEFLTYFQNEAQLEKSRLLSDRFSAERPKGSFSTLEIQRTEQGDSAMYLCASSLQGGGGTDTQYFGPGTRLTVL.